This T cell receptor beta chain stems from a study of cytomegalovirus exposure and HLA in healthy donors. Nominally healthy donors were sampled, though unrecorded immune exposures were likely. The V segment lost 7 bases and the J segment 2 bases; nucleotides outside the gene matches: 13. In germline, CDR1 is MDHEN, CDR2 SYDVKM. This CDR3 contains 16 residues. Both 60 Vbeta primers and 13 Jbeta primers went into the PCR. Repertoires were generated with immunoSEQ multiplex PCR, while TCRdb's copy carries only in-frame clones and drops some. The profile shows 100,000 or so clones, roughly four fifths of them singletons.

Input material: PBMCs. This clonotype was obtained from a male donor in good health and CMV-seropositive. This chain uses TRBV28 with TRBJ2-7, with 8 bases identical to TRBD2. The DNA of the CDR3 is TGTGCCAGCATTGCGGTTGGGCTAGCGGGTACCTACGAGCAGTACTTC. This gives the protein CASIAVGLAGTYEQYF.